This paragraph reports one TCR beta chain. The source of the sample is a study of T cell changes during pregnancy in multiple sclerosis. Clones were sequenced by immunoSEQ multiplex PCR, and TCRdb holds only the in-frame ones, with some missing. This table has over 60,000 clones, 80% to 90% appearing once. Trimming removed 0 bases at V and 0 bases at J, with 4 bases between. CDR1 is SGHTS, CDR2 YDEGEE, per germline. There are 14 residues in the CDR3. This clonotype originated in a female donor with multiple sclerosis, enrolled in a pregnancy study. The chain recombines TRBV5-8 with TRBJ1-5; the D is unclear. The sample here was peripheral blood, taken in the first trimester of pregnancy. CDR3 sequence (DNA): TGTGCCAGCAGCTTGGGAGTTAGCAATCAGCCCCAGCATTTT. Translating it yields CASSLGVSNQPQHF. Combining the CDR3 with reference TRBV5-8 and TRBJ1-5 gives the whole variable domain EAGVTQSPTHLIKTRGQQATLRCSPISGHTSVYWYQQALGLGLQFLLWYDEGEERNRGNFPPRFSGRQFPNYSSELNVNALELEDSALYLCASSLGVSNQPQHFGDGTRLSIL.